The source of this T cell receptor (beta chain) is a study of CD8+ T cells in alopecia areata. CDR3 length: 12 residues. The junction had 12 bases not matched to a gene; V was cut back by 7 bases and J by 12 bases. Germline V CDR1 and CDR2: SGHRS, YFSETQ. After isolation, RNA underwent reverse transcription to generate cDNA as the sequencing template. Method: immunoSEQ multiplex PCR; TCRdb's copy keeps in-frame clones and lacks some. The sample lists about 150,000 clones, more than 40% occurring once. The TCR sequence derives from a human donor with alopecia areata. The specimen sequenced was CD4+ T cells sorted from blood. The chain uses TRBV5-1 and TRBJ1-2, with 7 nucleotides matching TRBD1. The DNA of the CDR3 is TGCGCCAGCCGTCTAACAGGGGAGATCAACACCTTC. Amino acid sequence: CASRLTGEINTF.